This TCR beta chain comes out of a study of T cell responses to AZD1222 COVID-19 vaccine. Study observations and caveats: The reported proportion of spike-specific TCRs targeting unmutated variant regions was nearly half.

The data were produced by immunoSEQ multiplex PCR, yet TCRdb's version contains in-frame clones alone and is incomplete. This sample carries around 86,000 clones, 90% of them seen once, and the ten largest clones take about 8.4%. Trimming took 5 bases from V and 3 from J, leaving 13 bases between them. This CDR3 has 14 residues. Germline V gives CDR1 SGHVS, CDR2 FNYEAQ. About this clone: Its cognate antigen is unknown.

Source: peripheral blood, taken on day 0 of AZD1222 vaccination. The source is an adult in good health. J is TRBJ1-1 and V is TRBV7-6; the D gene is possibly TRBD1 (5 bases). For the CDR3, the DNA is TGTGCCAGCAGCCCGGGAGGGGTCCACACTGAAGCTTTCTTT. Its protein is CASSPGGVHTEAFF.